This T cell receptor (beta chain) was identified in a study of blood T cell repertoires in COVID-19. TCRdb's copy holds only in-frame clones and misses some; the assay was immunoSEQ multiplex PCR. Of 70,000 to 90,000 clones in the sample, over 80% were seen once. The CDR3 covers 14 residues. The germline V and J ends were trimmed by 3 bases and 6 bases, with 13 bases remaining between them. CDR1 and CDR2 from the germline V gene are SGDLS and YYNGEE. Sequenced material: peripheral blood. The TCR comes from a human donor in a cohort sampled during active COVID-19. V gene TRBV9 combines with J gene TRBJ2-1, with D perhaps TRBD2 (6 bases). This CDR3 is CASSAPGRSNEQFF. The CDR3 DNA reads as TGTGCCAGCAGCGCTCCAGGGAGGAGCAATGAGCAGTTCTTC.